Below are 26 T cell receptor beta chains sequenced from a single sample in a study of T-cell memory formation after mild COVID-19 (dated by TCRdb to the early 2020s). Library preparation was by 5' RACE. Sequencing used an Illumina NovaSeq 6000. TCRdb's own reprocessing of the public reads used fastp at Q25 and MiXCR and kept productive beta chains. Under each unique CDR3 protein, matching rows form one entry showing the most common genes and DNA. Across this sample there are 430,000 or so distinct CDR3 sequences, with around 25% seen only once. Approximately 12% of the sample is in the top ten clones. Sequenced material: PBMCs or a T cell subset sorted from them (not recorded which). The receptors originated from an adult woman who had mild COVID-19 (a few samples of this study predate the infection). The sample titles of this study are shuffled in the database, so cell type and time point are left out; the donor was told from shared clones.

DNA for the CDR3: TGCAGTGCTAGAGCCCTGGCTTCCTACGAGCAGTACTTC. This gives the protein CSARALASYEQYF. The V call is TRBV20-1, the J call TRBJ2-7; unclear D gene. Germline V gene data show CDR1 as DFQATT and CDR2 as SNEGSKA (reference sequence). The length of the CDR3 is 13 residues. V was cut by 1 base and J by 1 base, with 8 bases left in between.

The gene calls are TRBV5-1 and TRBJ2-2; D not resolved. Between the trimmed V and J ends, which lost 1 base and 0 bases, there was a span of 7 bases. The CDR3 is made up of 15 amino acids. Germline CDR1 is SGHRS and CDR2 is YFSETQ. The CDR3 here is CASSLSTANTGELFF. The CDR3 DNA follows: TGCGCCAGCAGCTTGTCAACAGCGAACACCGGGGAGCTGTTTTTT.

V gene TRBV3-1 combines with J gene TRBJ2-7; D unresolved. The V end was cut by 6 bases, the J end by 3 bases, with 18 bases between. Germline assignment: CDR1 LGHDT and CDR2 YNNKEL (reference sequence). The CDR3 sequence is 15 residues long. CDR3 DNA sequence: TGTGCCAGCAGTCGATTCGGGCCACAGATCTACGAGCAGTACTTC. This translates into CASSRFGPQIYEQYF.

In its sample, this clonotype was seen a few times. This rearrangement joins TRBV7-9 to TRBJ2-7; D is ambiguous. There are 13 residues in the CDR3. From germline, CDR1 is SEHNR and CDR2 FQNEAQ (reference sequence). The ends were cut back, 4 bases at V and 2 bases at J, with 9 bases in the middle. The CDR3 loop reads CASSSDNTYEQYF. CDR3 DNA sequence: TGTGCCAGCAGCTCTGACAATACCTACGAGCAGTACTTC.

The V and J genes are TRBV21-1 and TRBJ2-7. TRBV21-1 is a pseudogene locus. This CDR3 spans 10 amino acids. The CDR3 region is CASSKQRQYF. For the CDR3, the DNA is TGTGCCAGCAGCAAACAGAGGCAGTACTTC.

The V gene is TRBV6-5, the J gene TRBJ2-5; 7 nucleotides align to TRBD1. CDR3 length: 13 residues. The V segment lost 2 bases and the J segment 4 bases; nucleotides outside the gene matches: 1. Per germline, CDR1 MNHEY and CDR2 SVGAGI. The CDR3 DNA reads TGTGCCAGCAGTTACAGGGGGCGAGAGACCCAGTACTTC. Its protein is CASSYRGRETQYF.

This chain joins TRBV20-1 and TRBJ1-6, with a weak D call TRBD1 (6 bases). The CDR3 extends over 16 amino acids. Looked up from germline, CDR1 is DFQATT and CDR2 is SNEGSKA (reference sequence). Trimming left V 0 bases short and J 4 bases short, with 13 bases between. CDR3 in amino acids: CSARDRTAYYNSPLHF. The CDR3 coding sequence is TGCAGTGCTAGAGACAGGACAGCATATTATAATTCACCCCTCCACTTT.

This clonotype came up a few times. The chain uses TRBV12-3 or TRBV12-4 and TRBJ2-2; 10 positions match TRBD1. This CDR3 has 15 amino acids. The junction had 4 bases not matched to a gene; V was cut back by 7 bases and J by 2 bases. DNA for the CDR3: TGTGCCAGCAAAGGGACAGGGGTTAACACCGGGGAGCTGTTTTTT. Residues: CASKGTGVNTGELFF.

This clonotype was observed a handful of times. V and J are TRBV7-2 and TRBJ2-1; D possibly corresponds to TRBD2 (6 bases). The CDR3 is 16 amino acids. V was pared by 2 bases and J by 6 bases, with 17 bases between. Germline values: CDR1 SGHTA, CDR2 FQGNSA. The CDR3 DNA is TGTGCCAGCAGCTTATTGGTGGGAGGCCCTCTCAATGAGCAGTTCTTC. Translated, it gives CASSLLVGGPLNEQFF.

The chain is built from TRBV9 and TRBJ2-2; the match to TRBD1 covers 7 bases. This CDR3 is built from 15 residues. With V trimmed by 3 bases and J by 1 base, 3 bases remained unmatched. Germline-derived CDR1 and CDR2 are SGDLS and YYNGEE. The chain's CDR3 is CASSAGTVNTGELFF. Here the CDR3 DNA reads TGTGCCAGCAGCGCGGGGACAGTGAACACCGGGGAGCTGTTTTTT.

This chain connects TRBV7-6 to TRBJ2-5, with D maybe TRBD2 (5 bases). The CDR3 length is 16 residues. The germline V and J ends were trimmed by 1 base and 5 bases, with 17 bases remaining between them. Looked up from germline, CDR1 is SGHVS and CDR2 is FNYEAQ. The CDR3 loop is CASSLEARGWLETQYF. For the CDR3, the DNA is TGTGCCAGCAGCTTAGAGGCGAGAGGGTGGTTGGAGACCCAGTACTTC.

This clonotype was counted a few times. This chain connects TRBV5-1 to TRBJ2-7; TRBD2 might be the D (6 bases). Germline V lookup: CDR1 SGHRS, CDR2 YFSETQ. The germline V and J ends were trimmed by 0 bases and 5 bases, with 12 bases remaining between them. This CDR3 contains 14 residues. Written as DNA, the CDR3 is TGCGCCAGCAGCTTGGGGGGGGAACTCAACGAGCAGTACTTC. Translated, it gives CASSLGGELNEQYF.

The chain carries TRBV12-3 or TRBV12-4 and TRBJ2-3; 7 bases line up with TRBD2. The CDR3 is 14 residues long. The V and J ends lost 5 bases and 5 bases, in that order; junction bases with no gene match: 7. The CDR3 spells CASSHWTRGDTQYF. The CDR3 DNA follows: TGTGCCAGCAGTCATTGGACTAGGGGAGATACGCAGTATTTT.

This clonotype was detected a few times. The J gene is TRBJ2-1, the V gene TRBV9; the match to TRBD2 covers 11 bases. The CDR3 is 17 amino acids. V shed 0 bases, J shed 3 bases, and the junction held 5 bases outside the gene matches. Germline V gives CDR1 SGDLS, CDR2 YYNGEE. This CDR3 is CASSVAGTSGLYNEQFF. The CDR3 DNA is TGTGCCAGCAGCGTAGCCGGGACTAGCGGTCTCTACAATGAGCAGTTCTTC. Together with reference TRBV9 and TRBJ2-1, the CDR3 gives the full variable domain: DSGVTQTPKHLITATGQRVTLRCSPRSGDLSVYWYQQSLDQGLQFLIQYYNGEERAKGNILERFSAQQFPDLHSELNLSSLELGDSALYFCASSVAGTSGLYNEQFFGPGTRLTVL.

The chain combines TRBV5-1 with TRBJ1-3; D possibly corresponds to TRBD1 (5 bases). Germline V CDR1 and CDR2: SGHRS, YFSETQ. The CDR3 covers 17 residues. Deletions cut 0 bases from V and 0 bases from J, with 13 bases between. The CDR3 protein is CASSLGGTDVSGNTIYF. The CDR3 DNA sequence: TGCGCCAGCAGCTTGGGGGGGACTGACGTCTCTGGAAACACCATATATTTT.

This clonotype was seen a handful of times. The V call is TRBV30, the J call TRBJ2-3; TRBD1 agrees at 8 bases. V gave up 0 bases and J gave up 8 bases; unmatched junction bases: 1. The CDR3 covers 12 residues. The germline V gene has CDR1 GTSNPN and CDR2 SVGIG (reference sequence). The CDR3 coding sequence is TGTGCCTGGAGTGTCAGGGGGCCTACGCAGTATTTT. This gives the protein CAWSVRGPTQYF.

The chain has TRBV12-3 or TRBV12-4 and TRBJ2-3; TRBD2 agrees at 9 bases. After removal of 3 bases from V and 3 bases from J, the junction contained 4 bases not matched to a gene. The CDR3 covers 15 residues. The chain's CDR3 is CASSFGGGETDTQYF. In nucleotides, the CDR3 is TGTGCCAGCAGTTTTGGCGGGGGGGAGACAGATACGCAGTATTTT.

The gene calls are TRBV6-1 and TRBJ2-1; TRBD1 matches 7 bases. The CDR3 contains 16 residues. The germline gives CDR1 MNHNS, CDR2 SASEGT. The J segment lost 1 base and the V segment lost 8 bases, leaving 11 bases of the junction unmatched. CDR3 DNA: TGTGCCAGCGTGGTGGTGGCAGGGGGTTCCTACAATGAGCAGTTCTTC. It yields the protein CASVVVAGGSYNEQFF.

V gene TRBV21-1 combines with J gene TRBJ2-7; TRBD1 reflects the table's D call only, with no check against the DNA. TRBV21-1 is a pseudogene segment. The CDR3 spans 18 residues. In DNA form, the CDR3 reads TGTGCCAGCAGCATCCCGGGACCATCCCCTTGGCGGGACTACGAGCAGTACTTC. This translates into CASSIPGPSPWRDYEQYF.

The chain has TRBV7-2 and TRBJ2-1; TRBD1 aligns across 7 bases. Germline values: CDR1 SGHTA, CDR2 FQGNSA. The CDR3 is 13 amino acids. Losses at the gene ends were 3 bases for V and 8 bases for J; bases not matched to a gene: 4. CDR3 loop: CASSFSGGDEQFF. DNA for the CDR3: TGTGCCAGCAGCTTCTCAGGGGGTGATGAGCAGTTCTTC.

This clonotype was seen a few times. CDR3 bases: TGTGCCAGTAAGAAGACTCAACAAGAGACCCAGTACTTC. Translating gives CASKKTQQETQYF. J is TRBJ2-5 and V is TRBV19; D is unclear. The ends were cut back, 7 bases at V and 2 bases at J, with 11 bases in the middle. Germline V CDR1 and CDR2: LNHDA, SQIVND (reference sequence). CDR3 length equals 13 residues. Full variable domain (remainder filled in from reference TRBV19 and TRBJ2-5): DGGITQSPKYLFRKEGQNVTLSCEQNLNHDAMYWYRQDPGQGLRLIYYSQIVNDFQKGDIAEGYSVSREKKESFPLTVTSAQKNPTAFYLCASKKTQQETQYFGPGTRLLVL.

The chain uses TRBV5-1 and TRBJ2-3; the D gene is possibly TRBD2 (6 bases). Trimming shortened V by 1 base and J by 3 bases, and 18 bases separated the two germline ends. The CDR3 extends over 17 amino acids. Germline-derived CDR1 and CDR2 are SGHRS and YFSETQ. The CDR3 nucleotides read TGCGCCAGCAGCTTGTTGGCCGGGGGAATAGTGACAGATACGCAGTATTTT. Its protein product is CASSLLAGGIVTDTQYF.

The chain uses TRBV4-2 and TRBJ1-2; no definite D call. The CDR3 sequence is 13 residues long. Germline V gene lookup returns CDR1 LGHNA and CDR2 YNFKEQ. V dropped 1 base and J dropped 4 bases, with 7 bases sitting between them. CDR3 protein: CASSQGDVYGYTF. The CDR3 DNA is TGTGCCAGCAGCCAAGGAGATGTCTATGGCTACACCTTC.

A few counts support this clonotype. V usage is TRBV27 and J usage is TRBJ2-3; D ambiguous. Germline V CDR1 and CDR2: MNHEY, SMNVEV (reference sequence). The ends were cut back, 7 bases at V and 0 bases at J, with 11 bases in the middle. This CDR3 has 14 amino acids. CDR3 nucleotides: TGTGCCAGCAATCGCAGAGCTAGCACAGATACGCAGTATTTT. It translates to CASNRRASTDTQYF.

This chain connects TRBV3-1 to TRBJ2-2, with TRBD2 matching over 9 bases. V shed 3 bases, J shed 4 bases, and the junction held 3 bases outside the gene matches. The CDR3 sequence is 15 residues long. Per the germline V gene, CDR1 is LGHDT and CDR2 is YNNKEL (reference sequence). The chain's CDR3 is CASSHAREGTGELFF. CDR3 nucleotide sequence: TGTGCCAGCAGCCACGCGCGGGAGGGCACCGGGGAGCTGTTTTTT.

In its sample, this clonotype was seen a few times. V and J are TRBV7-9 and TRBJ2-1, with D unresolved. Per the germline V gene, CDR1 is SEHNR and CDR2 is FQNEAQ (reference sequence). Trimming pared 1 base from V and 5 bases from J, leaving 6 bases between. The CDR3 has 13 amino acids. The CDR3 nucleotides read TGTGCCAGCAGCTTAGACCCAAACAATGAGCAGTTCTTC. Amino acid sequence: CASSLDPNNEQFF.